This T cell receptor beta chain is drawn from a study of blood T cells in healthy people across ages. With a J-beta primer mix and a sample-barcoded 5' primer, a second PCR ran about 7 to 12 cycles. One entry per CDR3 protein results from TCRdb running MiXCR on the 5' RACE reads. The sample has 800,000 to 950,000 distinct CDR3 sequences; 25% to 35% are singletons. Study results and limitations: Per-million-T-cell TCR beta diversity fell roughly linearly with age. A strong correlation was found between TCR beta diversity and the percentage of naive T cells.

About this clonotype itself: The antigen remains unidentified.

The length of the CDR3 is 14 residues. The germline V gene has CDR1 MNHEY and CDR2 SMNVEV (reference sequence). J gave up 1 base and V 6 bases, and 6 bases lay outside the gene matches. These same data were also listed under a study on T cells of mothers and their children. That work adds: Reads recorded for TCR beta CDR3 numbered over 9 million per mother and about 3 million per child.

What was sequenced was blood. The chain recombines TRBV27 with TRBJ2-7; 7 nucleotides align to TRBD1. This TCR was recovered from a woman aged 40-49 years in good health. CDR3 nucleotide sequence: TGTGCCAGCAGAGCGACAGGGAAGTCCTACGAGCAGTACTTC. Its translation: CASRATGKSYEQYF.